The clone carrying this TCR beta chain was recorded once. Its antigen remains unidentified. RNA totalling roughly 0.5 to 1 ug underwent reverse transcription with random hexamers. A multiplex approach, immunoSEQ multiplex PCR, amplified TCR beta CDR3 across 54 Vbeta and 13 Jbeta. TCRdb re-called the immunoSEQ multiplex PCR reads through MiXCR, storing one row per CDR3 protein. The sample lists more than 150,000 distinct CDR3 sequences, approximately 94% seen once, with less than 0.15% in the top ten. The sample comes from a study of CD8 T cells in Susac syndrome. The V gene end was trimmed by 4 bases and the J gene end by 4 bases; junction bases not matched to a gene: 9. Germline V gives CDR1 SQVTM, CDR2 ANQGSEA. This CDR3 region has 15 residues. The study's findings and limits: Clonal expansion did not appear in Susac syndrome CD4+ T cell repertoires. The number of individuals included in the study's TCR sequencing and HLA analysis was acknowledged as relatively small.

The chain couples TRBV29-1 to TRBJ2-1; TRBD1 aligns across 8 bases. The receptor was derived from a human donor with Susac syndrome. The sequencing input was CD4+ T cells from PBMCs. The CDR3 region is CSVAGLGTGYNEQFF. The DNA of the CDR3 is TGCAGCGTTGCAGGGCTTGGGACAGGATACAATGAGCAGTTCTTC.